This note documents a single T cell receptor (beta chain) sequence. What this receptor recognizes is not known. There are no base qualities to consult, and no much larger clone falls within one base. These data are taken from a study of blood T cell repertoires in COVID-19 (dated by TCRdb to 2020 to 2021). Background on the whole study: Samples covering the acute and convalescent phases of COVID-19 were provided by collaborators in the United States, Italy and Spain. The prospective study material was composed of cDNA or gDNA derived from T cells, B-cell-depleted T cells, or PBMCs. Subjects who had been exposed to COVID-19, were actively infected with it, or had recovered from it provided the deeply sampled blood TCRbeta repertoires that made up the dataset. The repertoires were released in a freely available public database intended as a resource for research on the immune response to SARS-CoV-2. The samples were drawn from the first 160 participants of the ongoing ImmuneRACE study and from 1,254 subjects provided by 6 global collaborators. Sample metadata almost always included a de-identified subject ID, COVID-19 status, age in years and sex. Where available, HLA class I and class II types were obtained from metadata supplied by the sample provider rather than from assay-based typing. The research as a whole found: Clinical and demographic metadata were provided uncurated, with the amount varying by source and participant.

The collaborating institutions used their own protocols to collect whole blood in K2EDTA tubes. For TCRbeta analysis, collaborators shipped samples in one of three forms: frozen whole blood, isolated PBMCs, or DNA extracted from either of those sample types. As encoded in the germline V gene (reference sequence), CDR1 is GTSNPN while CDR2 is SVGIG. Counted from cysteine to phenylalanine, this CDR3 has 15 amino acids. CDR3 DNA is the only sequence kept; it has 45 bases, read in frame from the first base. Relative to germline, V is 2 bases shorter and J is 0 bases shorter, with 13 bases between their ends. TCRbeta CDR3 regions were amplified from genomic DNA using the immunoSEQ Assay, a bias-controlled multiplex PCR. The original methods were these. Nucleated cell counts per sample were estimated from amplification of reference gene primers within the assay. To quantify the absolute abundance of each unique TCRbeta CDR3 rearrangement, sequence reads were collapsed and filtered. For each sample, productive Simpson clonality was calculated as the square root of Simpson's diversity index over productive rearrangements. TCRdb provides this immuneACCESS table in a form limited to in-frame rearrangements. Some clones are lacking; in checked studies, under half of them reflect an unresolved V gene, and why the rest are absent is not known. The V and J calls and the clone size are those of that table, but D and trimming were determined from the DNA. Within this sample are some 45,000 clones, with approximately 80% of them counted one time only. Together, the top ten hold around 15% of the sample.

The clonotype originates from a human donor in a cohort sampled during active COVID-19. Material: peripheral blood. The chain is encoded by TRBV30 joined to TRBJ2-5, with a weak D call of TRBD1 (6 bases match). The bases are TGTGCCTGGAGTCGCCCCACAGGGTACCAAGAGACCCAGTACTTC. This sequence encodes CAWSRPTGYQETQYF. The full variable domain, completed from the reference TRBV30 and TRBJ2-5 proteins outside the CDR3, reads SQTIHQWPATLVQPVGSPLSLECTVEGTSNPNLYWYRQAAGRGLQLLFYSVGIGQISSEVPQNLSASRPQDRQFILSSKKLLLSDSGFYLCAWSRPTGYQETQYFGPGTRLLVL.